This TCR beta chain appears in the sequencing data of a study of T cells in Graves' hyperthyroidism and ophthalmopathy. Germline-derived CDR1 and CDR2 are MNHEY and SMNVEV (reference sequence). Trimming pared 2 bases from V and 1 base from J, leaving 6 bases between. The length of the CDR3 is 15 residues. Study findings and constraints: It was a median roughly 6.5 months before onset that the model predicted ophthalmopathy.

Patients with uncontrolled infections, other autoimmune diseases, pregnancy or lactation were excluded. A note on this clonotype: Its cognate antigen is unknown.

The investigators amplified TCR beta CDR3 regions from RNA transcripts. The HTBI primer set was used in a first-round RT-PCR of the TCR CDR3. TCRdb passed the multiplex PCR reads through MiXCR, listing each CDR3 protein once. Here the sample spans about 380,000 distinct CDR3 sequences, about a fifth being singletons. Specimen: blood. The source is a man younger than 35 with Graves' ophthalmopathy. This chain uses TRBV27 with TRBJ2-6, with unresolved D. Here the CDR3 reads CASSLGISGANVLTF. The CDR3 DNA reads TGTGCCAGCAGTTTAGGGATTTCTGGGGCCAACGTCCTGACTTTC.